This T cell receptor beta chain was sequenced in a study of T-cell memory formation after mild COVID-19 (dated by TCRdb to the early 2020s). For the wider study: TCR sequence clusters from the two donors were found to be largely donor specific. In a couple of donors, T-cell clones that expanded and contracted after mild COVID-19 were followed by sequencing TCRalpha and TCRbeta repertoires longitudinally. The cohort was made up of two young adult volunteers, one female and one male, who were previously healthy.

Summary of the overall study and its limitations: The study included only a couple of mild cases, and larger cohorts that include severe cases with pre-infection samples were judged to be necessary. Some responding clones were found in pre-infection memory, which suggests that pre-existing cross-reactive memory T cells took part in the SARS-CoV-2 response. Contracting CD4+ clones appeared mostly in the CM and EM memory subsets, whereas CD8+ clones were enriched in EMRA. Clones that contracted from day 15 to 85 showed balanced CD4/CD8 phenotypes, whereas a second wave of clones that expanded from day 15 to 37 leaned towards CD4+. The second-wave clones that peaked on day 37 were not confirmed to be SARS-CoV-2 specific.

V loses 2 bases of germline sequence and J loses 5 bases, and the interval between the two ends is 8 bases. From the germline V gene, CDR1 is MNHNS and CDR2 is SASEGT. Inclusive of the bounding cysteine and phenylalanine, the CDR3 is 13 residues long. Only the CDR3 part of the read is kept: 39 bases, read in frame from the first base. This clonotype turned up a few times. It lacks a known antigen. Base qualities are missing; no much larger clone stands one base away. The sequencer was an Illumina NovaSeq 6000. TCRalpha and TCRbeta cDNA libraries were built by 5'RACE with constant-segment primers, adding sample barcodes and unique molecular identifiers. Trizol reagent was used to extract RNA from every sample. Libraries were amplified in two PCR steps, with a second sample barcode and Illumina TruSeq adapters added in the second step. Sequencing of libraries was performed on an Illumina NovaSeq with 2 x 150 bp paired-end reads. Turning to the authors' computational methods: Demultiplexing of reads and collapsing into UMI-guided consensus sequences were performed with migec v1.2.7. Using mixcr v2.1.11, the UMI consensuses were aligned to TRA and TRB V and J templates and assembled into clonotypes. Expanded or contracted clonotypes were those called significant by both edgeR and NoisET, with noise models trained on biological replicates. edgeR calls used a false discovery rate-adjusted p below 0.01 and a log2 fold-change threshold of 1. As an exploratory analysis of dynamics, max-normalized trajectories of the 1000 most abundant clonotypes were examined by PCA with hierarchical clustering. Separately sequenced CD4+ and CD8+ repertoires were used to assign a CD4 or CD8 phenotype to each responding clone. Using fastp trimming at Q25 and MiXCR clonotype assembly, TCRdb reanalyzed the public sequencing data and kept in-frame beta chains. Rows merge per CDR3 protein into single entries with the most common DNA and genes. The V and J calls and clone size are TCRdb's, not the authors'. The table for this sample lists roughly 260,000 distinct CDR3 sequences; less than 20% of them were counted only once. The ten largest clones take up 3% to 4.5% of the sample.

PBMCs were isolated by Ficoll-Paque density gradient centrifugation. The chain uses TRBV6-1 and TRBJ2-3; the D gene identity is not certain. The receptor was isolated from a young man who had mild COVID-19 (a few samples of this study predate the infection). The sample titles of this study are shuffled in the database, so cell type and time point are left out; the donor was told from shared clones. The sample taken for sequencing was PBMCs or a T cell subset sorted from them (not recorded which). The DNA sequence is TGTGCCAGCAGTGAAACCATCGGAGATACGCAGTATTTT. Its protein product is CASSETIGDTQYF.